Reported below is one T cell receptor (beta chain). A multiplex PCR was run with 60 Vbeta primers and 13 Jbeta primers. The repertoire was sequenced with immunoSEQ multiplex PCR; TCRdb's copy has only in-frame clones and lacks some. The sample carries approximately 150,000 clones, roughly 80% recorded once. V dropped 5 bases and J dropped 2; count of bases not matched to a gene: 3. The CDR3 runs 13 residues. From germline, CDR1 is SGHRS and CDR2 YFSETQ. This entry comes from a study of cytomegalovirus exposure and HLA in healthy donors. This chain links TRBV5-1 with TRBJ2-7, with 8 bases identical to TRBD1. Sequencing was done on a sample of PBMCs. This receptor was obtained from a male donor in good health and CMV-seronegative. The CDR3 sequence is CASRQGQAYEQYF. DNA for the CDR3: TGCGCCAGCAGACAGGGACAGGCCTACGAGCAGTACTTC. The variable domain in full, with the rest retrieved from reference TRBV5-1 and TRBJ2-7, is KAGVTQTPRYLIKTRGQQVTLSCSPISGHRSVSWYQQTPGQGLQFLFEYFSETQRNKGNFPGRFSGRQFSNSRSEMNVSTLELGDSALYLCASRQGQAYEQYFGPGTRLTVT.